The source of this TCR beta chain is a study of regulatory T cells in long-lasting Graves disease. Study-wide results and caveats: The study found TRBV28, TRBJ1-2 and TRBJ2-5 favored in persistent disease.

TCR beta libraries were built with iRepertoire HTBI primers and Arm-PCR of CDR3 regions. TCRdb re-analysed the multiplex PCR reads in MiXCR, keeping a single row per CDR3 protein. The sample carries approximately 350,000 distinct CDR3 sequences, less than 30% recorded once. Germline V CDR1 and CDR2: MNHEY, SMNVEV (reference sequence). Between the trimmed V and J ends, which lost 3 bases and 4 bases, there was a span of 12 bases. This CDR3 comprises 14 residues. Time point meaning: persistent/refractory GD, antithyroid drugs over 5 years with positive TRAb. Generation of the TCR library employed RNA extracted from PBMCs. This clonotype came up a few times. The antigen is undetermined.

The sequence was obtained from a woman aged 40 to 49 with Graves disease. This chain connects TRBV27 to TRBJ1-1; D remains unclear. This specimen consisted of peripheral blood mononuclear cells (PBMCs), obtained when the disease was refractory, from a patient treated with antithyroid drugs. This chain's CDR3 is CASSFGGLSTEAFF. The CDR3 DNA reads as TGTGCCAGCAGTTTTGGAGGGTTGAGCACTGAAGCTTTCTTT.